These T cell receptor beta chains were read from a single sample in a study of blood T cell repertoires in COVID-19. Sequencing used immunoSEQ multiplex PCR; TCRdb keeps in-frame clones, though not all of them. The table has over 150,000 clones, 85% to 90% seen once; the top ten hold 0.88%. Material: peripheral blood. All receptors derive from a woman aged 18-29 years who had recovered from COVID-19. Each CDR3 is given with its conserved first and last residue. Fields, in order: J gene, CDR3 length, D gene, clone size, V gene, CDR3 protein, CDR3 DNA. A D gene is named only where the DNA matches it firmly. Clone sizes are given selectively: once, few, many, or a class where the clone is expanded.

j_call: TRBJ2-1
cdr3_length: 15
d_call: TRBD1
clone_size: .
v_call: TRBV4-1
cdr3_aa: CASSLSGTGDNEQFF
cdr3_nt: TGCGCCAGCAGTCTTTCCGGGACAGGGGACAATGAGCAGTTCTTC

j_call: TRBJ2-5
cdr3_length: 14
d_call: .
clone_size: .
v_call: TRBV19
cdr3_aa: CASSIFGQQETQYF
cdr3_nt: TGTGCCAGTAGCATATTTGGCCAGCAAGAGACCCAGTACTTC

j_call: TRBJ1-5
cdr3_length: 16
d_call: .
clone_size: .
v_call: TRBV7-8
cdr3_aa: CASSEEAGFGNQPQHF
cdr3_nt: TGTGCCAGCAGCGAAGAGGCGGGGTTCGGCAATCAGCCCCAGCATTTT

j_call: TRBJ2-3
cdr3_length: 15
d_call: TRBD1
clone_size: .
v_call: TRBV5-4
cdr3_aa: CASSRGQYLTDTQYF
cdr3_nt: TGTGCCAGCAGCAGGGGACAGTACTTAACAGATACGCAGTATTTT

j_call: TRBJ2-2
cdr3_length: 17
d_call: TRBD2
clone_size: .
v_call: TRBV7-2
cdr3_aa: CASSLVPGGRVSGELFF
cdr3_nt: TGTGCCAGCAGCTTAGTTCCTGGCGGGAGGGTTTCCGGGGAGCTGTTTTTT

j_call: TRBJ1-1
cdr3_length: 12
d_call: .
clone_size: .
v_call: TRBV19
cdr3_aa: CATQGVNTEAFF
cdr3_nt: TGTGCCACCCAAGGAGTGAACACTGAAGCTTTCTTT

j_call: TRBJ2-1
cdr3_length: 13
d_call: .
clone_size: .
v_call: TRBV4-1
cdr3_aa: CASSQAVADEQFF
cdr3_nt: TGCGCCAGCAGCCAGGCAGTAGCCGATGAGCAGTTCTTC

j_call: TRBJ2-7
cdr3_length: 15
d_call: TRBD1
clone_size: .
v_call: TRBV6-5
cdr3_aa: CASTRTGTGGYEQYF
cdr3_nt: TGTGCCAGCACCCGAACCGGGACAGGGGGCTACGAGCAGTACTTC

j_call: TRBJ2-5
cdr3_length: 14
d_call: TRBD2
clone_size: .
v_call: TRBV24-1
cdr3_aa: CATSDRTSGETQYF
cdr3_nt: TGTGCCACCAGTGACCGGACTAGCGGAGAGACCCAGTACTTC

j_call: TRBJ2-2
cdr3_length: 15
d_call: TRBD1
clone_size: .
v_call: TRBV9
cdr3_aa: CASSVRSGGTGELFF
cdr3_nt: TGTGCCAGCAGCGTACGGTCAGGGGGAACCGGGGAGCTGTTTTTT

j_call: TRBJ2-3
cdr3_length: 16
d_call: TRBD2
clone_size: .
v_call: TRBV20-1
cdr3_aa: CSASPGTSGYTDTQYF
cdr3_nt: TGCAGTGCTAGTCCCGGGACTAGCGGGTACACAGATACGCAGTATTTT

j_call: TRBJ2-7
cdr3_length: 14
d_call: .
clone_size: .
v_call: TRBV6-5
cdr3_aa: CASSPQGNFYEQYF
cdr3_nt: TGTGCCAGCAGTCCCCAGGGGAATTTCTACGAGCAGTACTTC

j_call: TRBJ1-1
cdr3_length: 19
d_call: TRBD1
clone_size: .
v_call: TRBV15
cdr3_aa: CATSREGWFRDRGGAEAFF
cdr3_nt: TGTGCCACCAGCAGAGAGGGATGGTTCAGGGACAGGGGAGGAGCTGAAGCTTTCTTT

j_call: TRBJ2-7
cdr3_length: 12
d_call: .
clone_size: .
v_call: TRBV12-3/TRBV12-4
cdr3_aa: CASSLTSQEQYF
cdr3_nt: TGTGCCAGCAGTTTAACATCACAAGAGCAGTACTTC

j_call: TRBJ2-1
cdr3_length: 14
d_call: TRBD1
clone_size: .
v_call: TRBV9
cdr3_aa: CASSTGQGGREQFF
cdr3_nt: TGTGCCAGCAGCACAGGACAGGGGGGCAGGGAGCAGTTCTTC

j_call: TRBJ1-2
cdr3_length: 24
d_call: TRBD1
clone_size: .
v_call: TRBV12-5
cdr3_aa: CASGLVSDIGEWEQGGGVFYGYTF
cdr3_nt: TGTGCTAGTGGTTTGGTGTCGGACATCGGAGAGTGGGAACAGGGGGGCGGGGTATTTTATGGCTACACCTTC

j_call: TRBJ1-6
cdr3_length: 13
d_call: .
clone_size: .
v_call: TRBV29-1
cdr3_aa: CSVSSTSNSPLHF
cdr3_nt: TGCAGCGTATCCAGTACATCGAATTCACCCCTCCACTTT

j_call: TRBJ1-2
cdr3_length: 12
d_call: .
clone_size: once
v_call: TRBV6-5
cdr3_aa: CASRSLGGGYTF
cdr3_nt: TGTGCCAGCAGATCCCTAGGCGGGGGCTACACCTTC

j_call: TRBJ2-2
cdr3_length: 19
d_call: TRBD2
clone_size: .
v_call: TRBV4-2
cdr3_aa: CASSQAGLAGVRYTGELFF
cdr3_nt: TGTGCCAGCAGCCAAGCGGGACTAGCTGGAGTTCGTTACACCGGGGAGCTGTTTTTT

j_call: TRBJ1-3
cdr3_length: 15
d_call: TRBD1
clone_size: .
v_call: TRBV7-9
cdr3_aa: CASSLDRGMRNTIYF
cdr3_nt: TGTGCCAGCAGCTTAGACAGGGGGATGCGAAACACCATATATTTT

j_call: TRBJ2-6
cdr3_length: 16
d_call: .
clone_size: .
v_call: TRBV19
cdr3_aa: CASSIKSSSGANVLTF
cdr3_nt: TGTGCCAGTAGTATAAAATCTTCCTCTGGGGCCAACGTCCTGACTTTC

j_call: TRBJ1-5
cdr3_length: 15
d_call: TRBD1
clone_size: .
v_call: TRBV7-9
cdr3_aa: CASSNRGQGSQPQHF
cdr3_nt: TGTGCCAGCAGCAACAGGGGGCAGGGGAGTCAGCCCCAGCATTTT

j_call: TRBJ2-3
cdr3_length: 13
d_call: .
clone_size: .
v_call: TRBV7-3
cdr3_aa: CASSLKDKNTQYF
cdr3_nt: TGTGCCAGCAGCTTAAAGGACAAAAATACGCAGTATTTT

j_call: TRBJ1-1
cdr3_length: 13
d_call: .
clone_size: .
v_call: TRBV29-1
cdr3_aa: CSVEGRAMAEAFF
cdr3_nt: TGCAGCGTTGAAGGCAGGGCAATGGCTGAAGCTTTCTTT

j_call: TRBJ2-7
cdr3_length: 13
d_call: .
clone_size: .
v_call: TRBV5-1
cdr3_aa: CASSLDRSYEQYF
cdr3_nt: TGCGCCAGCAGCTTAGACAGGTCCTACGAGCAGTACTTC

j_call: TRBJ1-5
cdr3_length: 17
d_call: .
clone_size: .
v_call: TRBV9
cdr3_aa: CASSEVGRGGSNQPQHF
cdr3_nt: TGTGCCAGCAGCGAGGTAGGGAGGGGGGGGAGCAATCAGCCCCAGCATTTT

j_call: TRBJ2-1
cdr3_length: 15
d_call: TRBD2
clone_size: few
v_call: TRBV7-2
cdr3_aa: CASSFGLAEYNEQFF
cdr3_nt: TGTGCCAGCAGCTTTGGGCTAGCGGAATACAATGAGCAGTTCTTC

j_call: TRBJ1-1
cdr3_length: 13
d_call: TRBD1
clone_size: .
v_call: TRBV2
cdr3_aa: CASRNRGPGEAFF
cdr3_nt: TGTGCCAGCAGGAACAGGGGGCCGGGTGAAGCTTTCTTT

j_call: TRBJ1-5
cdr3_length: 17
d_call: TRBD1
clone_size: .
v_call: TRBV23-1
cdr3_aa: CASSQVGQNHSYQPQHF
cdr3_nt: TGCGCCAGCAGTCAAGTGGGACAGAATCACTCTTATCAGCCCCAGCATTTT

j_call: TRBJ2-3
cdr3_length: 19
d_call: TRBD2
clone_size: .
v_call: TRBV7-7
cdr3_aa: CASSLGTSGGARGTDTQYF
cdr3_nt: TGTGCCAGCAGCTTAGGGACTAGCGGGGGGGCGCGAGGGACAGATACGCAGTATTTT

j_call: TRBJ2-6
cdr3_length: 14
d_call: .
clone_size: .
v_call: TRBV19
cdr3_aa: CASSAGAGANVLTF
cdr3_nt: TGTGCCAGTAGTGCAGGGGCCGGGGCCAACGTCCTGACTTTC

j_call: TRBJ2-3
cdr3_length: 14
d_call: .
clone_size: .
v_call: TRBV6-5
cdr3_aa: CASSYPSRTDTQYF
cdr3_nt: TGTGCCAGCAGTTACCCTTCCCGCACAGATACGCAGTATTTT

j_call: TRBJ2-2
cdr3_length: 15
d_call: TRBD1
clone_size: .
v_call: TRBV2
cdr3_aa: CASRGDRGNTGELFF
cdr3_nt: TGTGCCAGCAGAGGGGACAGGGGAAACACCGGGGAGCTGTTTTTT

j_call: TRBJ1-5
cdr3_length: 16
d_call: TRBD1
clone_size: .
v_call: TRBV2
cdr3_aa: CASSKTGTLSNQPQHF
cdr3_nt: TGTGCCAGCAGTAAGACAGGGACCCTTAGCAATCAGCCCCAGCATTTT

j_call: TRBJ1-5
cdr3_length: 18
d_call: TRBD1
clone_size: .
v_call: TRBV3-1/TRBV3-2
cdr3_aa: CASSQEFFGQGSNQPQHF
cdr3_nt: TGTGCCAGCAGCCAAGAATTCTTCGGACAGGGGAGCAATCAGCCCCAGCATTTT

j_call: TRBJ2-5
cdr3_length: 18
d_call: .
clone_size: .
v_call: TRBV11-2
cdr3_aa: CASSPGSWGDPNQETQYF
cdr3_nt: TGTGCCAGCAGCCCTGGGAGTTGGGGGGACCCGAATCAAGAGACCCAGTACTTC

j_call: TRBJ2-7
cdr3_length: 16
d_call: TRBD2
clone_size: .
v_call: TRBV7-9
cdr3_aa: CASSLWGGGRFYEQYF
cdr3_nt: TGTGCCAGCAGCTTATGGGGCGGGGGGCGCTTCTACGAGCAGTACTTC

j_call: TRBJ2-7
cdr3_length: 14
d_call: TRBD1
clone_size: .
v_call: TRBV6-4
cdr3_aa: CASSRTGSSYEQYF
cdr3_nt: TGTGCCAGCAGTAGGACAGGGTCATCCTACGAGCAGTACTTC

j_call: TRBJ1-2
cdr3_length: 14
d_call: TRBD1
clone_size: .
v_call: TRBV7-3
cdr3_aa: CASSPSTGIYGYTF
cdr3_nt: TGTGCCAGCAGCCCTTCGACAGGGATCTATGGCTACACCTTC

j_call: TRBJ2-1
cdr3_length: 19
d_call: TRBD2
clone_size: .
v_call: TRBV3-1/TRBV3-2
cdr3_aa: CASSQDHPGLAGGLNEQFF
cdr3_nt: TGTGCCAGCAGCCAAGACCACCCGGGACTAGCGGGGGGGCTCAATGAGCAGTTCTTC

j_call: TRBJ1-3
cdr3_length: 14
d_call: .
clone_size: .
v_call: TRBV2
cdr3_aa: CASSYSDSGNTIYF
cdr3_nt: TGTGCCAGCAGTTACAGTGACTCTGGAAACACCATATATTTT

j_call: TRBJ2-7
cdr3_length: 17
d_call: TRBD2
clone_size: .
v_call: TRBV27
cdr3_aa: CASSLLSHPGGTYEQYF
cdr3_nt: TGTGCCAGCAGCTTGCTCTCACACCCGGGAGGAACCTACGAGCAGTACTTC

j_call: TRBJ2-1
cdr3_length: 15
d_call: TRBD2
clone_size: .
v_call: TRBV7-3
cdr3_aa: CASSLSGGPYNEQFF
cdr3_nt: TGTGCCAGCAGCTTAAGCGGGGGGCCCTACAATGAGCAGTTCTTC

j_call: TRBJ2-3
cdr3_length: 14
d_call: .
clone_size: .
v_call: TRBV19
cdr3_aa: CASSPASGTDTQYF
cdr3_nt: TGTGCCAGTAGCCCCGCTAGCGGCACAGATACGCAGTATTTT

j_call: TRBJ1-1
cdr3_length: 13
d_call: TRBD1
clone_size: .
v_call: TRBV6-5
cdr3_aa: CASSGTGGTEAFF
cdr3_nt: TGTGCCAGCAGCGGTACAGGGGGCACTGAAGCTTTCTTT

j_call: TRBJ2-5
cdr3_length: 11
d_call: .
clone_size: .
v_call: TRBV6-5
cdr3_aa: CASRGGETQYF
cdr3_nt: TGTGCCAGTAGGGGGGGGGAGACCCAGTACTTC